Below, 24 T cell receptor beta chains from the same sample are listed, as sequenced in a study of blood T cell repertoires in COVID-19. Only in-frame clones appear in the TCRdb table, and some are missing; sequencing was by immunoSEQ multiplex PCR. Found here are 150,000 to 200,000 clones, around 77% of them singletons; the top ten hold roughly 2.8%. Sequencing was done on a sample of peripheral blood. Every receptor here comes from a man aged 65 to 79 with acute or convalescent COVID-19.

The rearrangement uses TRBV25-1 and TRBJ1-1; TRBD1 is a possible D gene (5 bases). The CDR3 contains 14 residues. The germline gives CDR1 MGHDK, CDR2 SYGVNS. Between the trimmed V and J ends, which lost 6 bases and 7 bases, there was a span of 18 bases. The CDR3 spells CASRKRYRPYEAFF. The CDR3 region has the DNA TGTGCCAGCAGAAAAAGGTACAGGCCCTATGAAGCTTTCTTT.

This chain links TRBV25-1 with TRBJ2-7; D gene ambiguous. The CDR3 spans 13 residues. Per the germline V gene, CDR1 is MGHDK and CDR2 is SYGVNS. The germline V and J ends were trimmed by 4 bases and 4 bases, with 11 bases remaining between them. The CDR3 nucleotides are TGTGCCAGCAGTGGGAAACAGATTTACGAGCAGTACTTC. It is translated as CASSGKQIYEQYF.

This chain connects TRBV5-1 to TRBJ2-7, with 16 nucleotides matching TRBD2. J lost 4 bases, V lost 3 bases, and 7 bases had no gene match. The CDR3 runs 17 residues. Per the germline V gene, CDR1 is SGHRS and CDR2 is YFSETQ. For the CDR3, the DNA is TGCGCCAGCAGCTCGGGGACTAGCGGGAGGGCCGTTTACGAGCAGTACTTC. As protein: CASSSGTSGRAVYEQYF.

This chain joins TRBV2 and TRBJ2-5; D is undetermined. The CDR3 is 11 amino acids. Per the germline V gene, CDR1 is SNHLY and CDR2 is FYNNEI. V lost 7 bases and J lost 4, with 7 bases in between. The CDR3 region is CASTAIETQYF. CDR3 in DNA: TGTGCCAGCACCGCGATAGAGACCCAGTACTTC.

This CDR3 is CASSPTGKGAFGEAFF. The CDR3 nucleotides read TGTGCCAGCAGCCCTACCGGGAAGGGGGCTTTTGGTGAAGCTTTCTTT. The rearrangement links TRBV5-6 to TRBJ1-1, with 7 bases lining up with TRBD1. The junction had 16 bases not matched to a gene; V was cut back by 4 bases and J by 7 bases. This CDR3 is 16 amino acids long. Per the germline V gene, CDR1 is SGHDT and CDR2 is YYEEEE. The full variable domain, its missing parts supplied by reference TRBV5-6 and TRBJ1-1, is DAGVTQSPTHLIKTRGQQVTLRCSPKSGHDTVSWYQQALGQGPQFIFQYYEEEERQRGNFPDRFSGHQFPNYSSELNVNALLLGDSALYLCASSPTGKGAFGEAFFGQGTRLTVV.

The chain combines TRBV25-1 with TRBJ1-3; 8 bases fit TRBD1. Germline V gene data show CDR1 as MGHDK and CDR2 as SYGVNS. The CDR3 spans 16 residues. Trimming cost V 3 bases and J 0 bases; bases outside gene matches: 4. The CDR3 is CASSDDRGHSGNTIYF. CDR3 DNA: TGTGCCAGCAGTGATGACAGGGGTCACTCTGGAAACACCATATATTTT.

This sequence joins TRBV5-1 and TRBJ2-2; 10 positions match TRBD2. The germline CDR1 and CDR2 sequences are SGHRS and YFSETQ. After removal of 4 bases from V and 6 bases from J, the junction contained 3 bases not matched to a gene. The CDR3 extends over 14 amino acids. The CDR3 sequence is CASSRTSGAGELFF. CDR3 nucleotides: TGCGCCAGCAGCCGAACTAGCGGGGCCGGGGAGCTGTTTTTT.

This clone has at least ten counts. The CDR3: CASSSRTGSNTGELFF. CDR3 DNA: TGTGCCAGCAGCTCCCGGACAGGGAGTAACACCGGGGAGCTGTTTTTT. The rearrangement uses TRBV11-3 and TRBJ2-2; 8 positions agree with TRBD1. This CDR3 is 16 amino acids long. CDR1 and CDR2 (germline): SGHNT, YENEEA. V lost 4 bases and J lost 2; bases outside the gene matches: 6.

This sequence joins TRBV5-6 and TRBJ2-5, with D tentatively TRBD2 (5 bases). V lost 1 base and J 4 bases, leaving 17 bases between the germline ends. The length of the CDR3 is 16 residues. In germline, CDR1 is SGHDT, CDR2 YYEEEE. This CDR3 reads CASSLFSARAGETQYF. CDR3 DNA sequence: TGTGCCAGCAGCTTGTTTTCGGCGCGGGCCGGAGAGACCCAGTACTTC.

The chain recombines TRBV30 with TRBJ1-6, with no clear D. Germline assignment: CDR1 GTSNPN and CDR2 SVGIG (reference sequence). This CDR3 is built from 15 residues. V was trimmed by 1 base and J by 0 bases, leaving 7 bases between them. CDR3 DNA: TGTGCCTGGAGTGGCCGGAGCTCCTATAATTCACCCCTCCACTTT. It translates to CAWSGRSSYNSPLHF.

This chain joins TRBV11-2 and TRBJ1-1; 8 bases agree with TRBD1. The length of the CDR3 is 15 residues. V trimming: 5 bases; J trimming: 10 bases; junction bases outside the gene matches: 15. Germline V CDR1 and CDR2: SGHAT, FQNNGV. The CDR3 nucleotides are TGTGCCAGCAGCAGAACCGGGACAGGATCATTTAGAGCTTTCTTT. As protein: CASSRTGTGSFRAFF.

V usage is TRBV1 and J usage is TRBJ2-7; the listed D gene, TRBD2, was not tested against the DNA. TRBV1 is a recognized pseudogene. This CDR3 is built from 16 residues. The CDR3 spells CTSSPQVRGGAKEQYF. The CDR3 coding sequence is TGCACCAGCAGCCCCCAGGTGCGGGGGGGGGCTAAGGAGCAGTACTTC.

CDR3 in amino acids: CASSPRGAGAQGDTQYF. As DNA, the CDR3 is TGTGCCAGCTCACCACGGGGAGCGGGGGCGCAAGGAGATACGCAGTATTTT. The chain has TRBV18 and TRBJ2-3, with 8 bases identical to TRBD2. The CDR3 spans 17 residues. Germline V gives CDR1 KGHSH, CDR2 LQKENI. J was trimmed by 5 bases and V by 1 base; bases with no gene match: 11.

The V gene is TRBV25-1, the J gene TRBJ2-1; 9 nucleotides match TRBD1. With V trimmed by 3 bases and J by 8 bases, 5 bases remained unmatched. Germline V CDR1 and CDR2: MGHDK, SYGVNS. CDR3 size: 14 residues. The chain's CDR3 is CASSEGQGGYEQFF. The CDR3 DNA reads TGTGCCAGCAGTGAGGGACAGGGAGGTTATGAGCAGTTCTTC.

This sequence joins TRBV5-1 and TRBJ2-1; 8 bases line up with TRBD2. Germline V gene lookup returns CDR1 SGHRS and CDR2 YFSETQ. Losses at the gene ends were 0 bases for V and 6 bases for J; bases not matched to a gene: 8. This CDR3 region has 16 residues. Here the CDR3 DNA reads TGCGCCAGCAGCTTGGTCGGGGGGGCCAAGGGCAATGAGCAGTTCTTC. This translates into CASSLVGGAKGNEQFF.

CDR3 in DNA: TGTGCCAGCAGTGAAGAGGGACAGGGTCTCCACGAGCAGTACTTC. This translates into CASSEEGQGLHEQYF. V gene TRBV2 combines with J gene TRBJ2-7; TRBD1 aligns across 9 bases. V dropped 1 base and J dropped 5; count of bases not matched to a gene: 6. This CDR3 spans 15 amino acids. Looked up from germline, CDR1 is SNHLY and CDR2 is FYNNEI.

The chain couples TRBV11-3 to TRBJ2-2; the D is unclear. This CDR3 comprises 14 residues. Trimming took 2 bases from V and 1 from J, leaving 5 bases between them. The V gene's germline CDR1 is SGHNT and CDR2 YENEEA. DNA of the CDR3: TGTGCCAGCAGCTTATCAATGAACACCGGGGAGCTGTTTTTT. Translated, it gives CASSLSMNTGELFF.

This clone was counted a few times. The chain has TRBV4-2 and TRBJ1-1; a weak D match, TRBD1 (6 bases). Germline V gene sequence: CDR1 LGHNA, CDR2 YNFKEQ. The V end lost 1 base, the J end lost 5 bases, and 8 bases lay between the germline ends. The CDR3 spans 13 residues. The CDR3 here is CASSQVRGTEAFF. The CDR3 DNA is TGTGCCAGCAGCCAAGTAAGGGGGACTGAAGCTTTCTTT.

This chain uses TRBV24-1 with TRBJ2-3, with D tentatively TRBD2 (6 bases). CDR1 KGHDR and CDR2 SFDVKD come from the germline V gene. This CDR3 region has 16 residues. V was clipped by 6 bases and J by 0 bases, with 15 bases between them. CDR3 coding DNA: TGTGCCACCAGTTTTGGGGGGTCCACTAGCACAGATACGCAGTATTTT. This translates into CATSFGGSTSTDTQYF.

This clone has only a few counts. This rearrangement joins TRBV11-3 to TRBJ2-1; D is unclear. V was cut by 2 bases and J by 13 bases, with 6 bases left in between. The CDR3 spans 10 residues. Germline lookup yields CDR1 SGHNT and CDR2 YENEEA. CDR3 residues: CASSLSTQFF. Here the CDR3 DNA reads TGTGCCAGCAGCTTATCTACCCAGTTCTTC.

The chain employs TRBV7-8 and TRBJ2-1; TRBD2 matches 11 bases. Germline CDR1 SGHVS, CDR2 FQNEAQ. The CDR3 covers 14 residues. The V gene end was trimmed by 3 bases and the J gene end by 11 bases; junction bases not matched to a gene: 6. The CDR3 DNA follows: TGTGCCAGCAGCTTTCTAGCGGGGGGCCAGAAGCAGTTCTTC. The encoded protein is CASSFLAGGQKQFF.

V is TRBV14 and J is TRBJ1-2, with 11 bases aligning to TRBD1. This CDR3 spans 19 amino acids. Trimming took 0 bases from V and 6 from J; bases not matched to a gene: 15. The germline V gene encodes CDR1 SGHDN and CDR2 FVKESK. The CDR3 DNA reads TGTGCCAGCAGCCAAGAAAGAACCGGGACAGGGGGAGGAAAGGATGGCTACACCTTC. Amino acid sequence: CASSQERTGTGGGKDGYTF.

The chain combines TRBV5-4 with TRBJ1-2, with D perhaps TRBD1 (6 bases). This CDR3 spans 13 amino acids. The germline V gene encodes CDR1 SGHNT and CDR2 YYREEE (reference sequence). V shed 3 bases and J shed 2 bases, with 8 bases lying between them. In DNA, the CDR3 is TGTGCCAGCAGCTACCAGGGGAACTATGGCTACACCTTC. Its protein is CASSYQGNYGYTF.

The chain links TRBV28 to TRBJ1-3, with TRBD1 identical over 11 bases. Germline CDR1 reads MDHEN; CDR2 reads SYDVKM. The CDR3 is 16 residues long. V trimming: 5 bases; J trimming: 4 bases; junction bases outside the gene matches: 7. This chain's CDR3 is CASSTSGTGGGNTIYF. The DNA for the CDR3 is TGTGCCAGCAGTACTTCCGGGACAGGGGGGGGAAACACCATATATTTT.